This T cell receptor beta chain was captured in a study of OX40 agonist ivuxolimab in advanced cancers. Study information: Administration of intravenous ivuxolimab to patients occurred every 2 weeks at 0.01 to 10 mg/kg. Hepatocellular carcinoma, melanoma, renal cell or head and neck cancer was diagnosed in the dose-escalation patients. Study-level results: Undetermined was the antigen specificity of the expanded peripheral T cells.

It was autoimmune disease history or systemic immunosuppression that excluded patients. TCRdb's table, derived via immunoSEQ multiplex PCR, lists solely in-frame clones and lacks some. The table includes roughly 41,000 clones, around 91% detected once. Trimming stripped 0 bases from V and 5 bases from J, with 11 bases between. In germline, CDR1 is SGHRS, CDR2 YFSETQ. The CDR3 is 14 residues long. On this clone: Antigen specificity is unknown.

The gene calls are TRBV5-1 and TRBJ1-2; D remains unclear. The sequencing used CD4+ or CD8+ T cells sorted from blood, collected in a trial of the OX40 agonist ivuxolimab. This receptor was taken from an adult with an advanced solid tumor such as melanoma, head and neck, liver or kidney cancer. CDR3 sequence: CASSLAGQAYGYTF. The CDR3 DNA reads as TGCGCCAGCAGCTTGGCTGGGCAGGCATATGGCTACACCTTC.